The 5 T cell receptor beta chains reported below all come from one sample, sequenced in a study of vaccination effects on CD4 cells after COVID-19. ViraFEST expansion of antigen-specific CD4+ T cells with viral peptide pools preceded sequencing. It was after nine to ten days of culture that CD4+ T cells were isolated. All participants had two doses of either the BNT162b2 or mRNA-1273 vaccine. What these receptors recognize is not known. Clones were read by immunoSEQ multiplex PCR, and TCRdb kept only the in-frame ones, dropping some. The sample comprises about 12,000 clones, more than 70% of which are singletons, and about 8.1% rests with the top ten. The input for sequencing was CD4+ T cells from PBMCs cultured with SARS-CoV-2 spike peptides, taken after COVID-19 vaccination. The receptors here all came from a human donor who received a COVID-19 vaccine.

This clone has a handful of counts. V usage is TRBV7-6 and J usage is TRBJ2-1; no reliable D call. The germline V gene has CDR1 SGHVS and CDR2 FNYEAQ. The CDR3 is 15 amino acids. Trimming cost V 0 bases and J 0 bases, with 6 bases left between them. CDR3 bases: TGTGCCAGCAGCTTAGCGTTCCTCTCCTACAATGAGCAGTTCTTC. It is translated as CASSLAFLSYNEQFF.

This clone was detected only a few times. The chain carries TRBV6-4 and TRBJ2-2, with D possibly being TRBD2 (5 bases). The CDR3 contains 15 residues. The germline gives CDR1 MRHNA, CDR2 SNTAGT. V lost 2 bases, J lost 2 bases, and 9 bases lay in between. For the CDR3, the DNA is TGTGCCAGCAGTGACCGCCCGGGAAACACCGGGGAGCTGTTTTTT. Protein product: CASSDRPGNTGELFF.

This chain connects TRBV9 to TRBJ2-5; a possible D gene is TRBD1 (6 bases). Germline CDR1 SGDLS, CDR2 YYNGEE. Trimming stripped 3 bases from V and 2 bases from J, with 11 bases between. This CDR3 spans 14 amino acids. Written as DNA, the CDR3 is TGTGCCAGCAGCGCGGGACACCCACAAGAGACCCAGTACTTC. Its translation is CASSAGHPQETQYF. The complete variable domain, with remaining parts taken from reference TRBV9 and TRBJ2-5, reads DSGVTQTPKHLITATGQRVTLRCSPRSGDLSVYWYQQSLDQGLQFLIQYYNGEERAKGNILERFSAQQFPDLHSELNLSSLELGDSALYFCASSAGHPQETQYFGPGTRLLVL.

The count of this clone is one. This chain connects TRBV7-9 to TRBJ2-7, with TRBD2 identical over 11 bases. V was pared by 6 bases and J by 4 bases, with 5 bases of the junction left unmatched. The CDR3 extends over 14 amino acids. The germline V gene encodes CDR1 SEHNR and CDR2 FQNEAQ (reference sequence). The CDR3 spells CASSPGLAAYEQYF. The CDR3 DNA follows: TGTGCCAGCAGTCCGGGACTAGCGGCGTACGAGCAGTACTTC.

The V call is TRBV7-9, the J call TRBJ2-7; tentative D call: TRBD1 (6 bases). Germline-derived CDR1 and CDR2 are SEHNR and FQNEAQ (reference sequence). The CDR3 totals 13 residues. Trimming removed 2 bases at V and 5 bases at J, with 10 bases between. CDR3 sequence: CASSLKGGHEQYF. The CDR3 bases are TGTGCCAGCAGCTTAAAAGGGGGACACGAGCAGTACTTC.